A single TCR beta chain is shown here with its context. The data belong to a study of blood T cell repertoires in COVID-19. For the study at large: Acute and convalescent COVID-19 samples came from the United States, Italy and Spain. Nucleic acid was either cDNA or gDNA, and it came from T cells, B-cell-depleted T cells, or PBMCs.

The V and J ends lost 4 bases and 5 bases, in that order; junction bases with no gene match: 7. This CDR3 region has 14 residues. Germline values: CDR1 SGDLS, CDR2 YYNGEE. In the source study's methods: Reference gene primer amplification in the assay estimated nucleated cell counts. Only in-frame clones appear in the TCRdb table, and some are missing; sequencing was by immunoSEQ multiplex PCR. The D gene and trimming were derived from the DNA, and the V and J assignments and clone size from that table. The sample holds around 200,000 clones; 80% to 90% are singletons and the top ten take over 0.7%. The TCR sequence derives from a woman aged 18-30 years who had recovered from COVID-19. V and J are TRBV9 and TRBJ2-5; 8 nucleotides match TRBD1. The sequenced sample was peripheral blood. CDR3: CASSNSDRAETQYF. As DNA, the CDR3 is TGTGCCAGCAGCAACTCGGACAGGGCGGAGACCCAGTACTTC.